Reported below is one T cell receptor (beta chain). Only one count was recorded for this clone. Its cognate antigen has yet to be identified. Nothing much larger sits one base from this clone, and base qualities are not available. The data are from a study of T cell changes during pregnancy in multiple sclerosis (dated by TCRdb to about 2019). For the study in its entirety: In women with multiple sclerosis, the researchers looked at how the T cell repertoire shifted as pregnancy progressed.

CDR1 and CDR2, per the germline V gene, are SGHTS and YDEGEE. The CDR3 contains 12 residues, cysteine and phenylalanine counted. Only the CDR3 region is kept as DNA, spanning 36 bases read in frame from base 1. Ends trimmed: V by 4 bases, J by 9 bases; bases unmatched to a gene: 6. The library was made by the immunoSEQ multiplex PCR assay. In its TCRdb copy, this immuneACCESS table keeps in-frame sequences only and misses some clones. Where compared with another copy, unresolved V genes explain less than half of these, and the others have no known cause. This sample is represented by around 100,000 clones; approximately 90% of them were singletons. The ten largest clonotypes hold around 0.8% of the sample.

The TCR comes from a female donor in good health, enrolled as a control in a pregnancy study. The rearrangement combines TRBV5-8 with TRBJ1-1, with TRBD1 matching 7 junction bases. The sequencing used peripheral blood, collected in the second trimester of pregnancy. This receptor carries the CDR3 CASSVRDRQAFF. Here is the DNA: TGTGCCAGCAGCGTACGGGACAGACAAGCTTTCTTT. The CDR3, completed at both ends by the reference TRBV5-8 and TRBJ1-1 genes, gives the full variable domain EAGVTQSPTHLIKTRGQQATLRCSPISGHTSVYWYQQALGLGLQFLLWYDEGEERNRGNFPPRFSGRQFPNYSSELNVNALELEDSALYLCASSVRDRQAFFGQGTRLTVV.